This TCR beta chain was recovered during a study of cytomegalovirus exposure and HLA in healthy donors. The PCR employed 60 Vbeta primers together with 13 Jbeta primers. Assay: immunoSEQ multiplex PCR; the TCRdb copy retains only in-frame clones and omits some. The sample has over 120,000 clones. Trimming pared 3 bases from V and 4 bases from J, leaving 12 bases between. Germline CDR1 and CDR2: LNHDA and SQIVND (reference sequence). The CDR3 extends over 14 amino acids. This receptor was identified in a male donor in good health and CMV-seronegative. Input material: PBMCs. The J gene is TRBJ1-1, the V gene TRBV19; D remains ambiguous. The CDR3 nucleotides are TGTGCCAGTAGTATGGCCCTGGGGAGCACTGAAGCTTTCTTT. This encodes CASSMALGSTEAFF. The full variable domain, with the rest looked up from reference TRBV19 and TRBJ1-1, is DGGITQSPKYLFRKEGQNVTLSCEQNLNHDAMYWYRQDPGQGLRLIYYSQIVNDFQKGDIAEGYSVSREKKESFPLTVTSAQKNPTAFYLCASSMALGSTEAFFGQGTRLTVV.